Listed here is a single T cell receptor beta chain. Clones were read by immunoSEQ multiplex PCR, and TCRdb kept only the in-frame ones, dropping some. In the table there are more than 110,000 clones, approximately 86% of which are singletons. These data are taken from a study of blood T cell repertoires in COVID-19. On the study more broadly: Both acute and convalescent COVID-19 samples were obtained from the United States, Italy and Spain.

The CDR3 is 14 amino acids. V dropped 3 bases and J dropped 4; count of bases not matched to a gene: 0. Germline V gives CDR1 KGHSH, CDR2 LQKENI. The sequencing sample was made of peripheral blood. This clonotype originated in a human donor in a cohort sampled during active COVID-19. The chain recombines TRBV18 with TRBJ2-7; 13 nucleotides match TRBD2. The CDR3 sequence is CASSPGLAGYEQYF. CDR3 bases: TGTGCCAGCTCACCGGGACTAGCGGGGTACGAGCAGTACTTC.